This TCR beta chain was documented in a study of technical replicates of blood from a few donors. This clone has only a few counts. Germline assignment: CDR1 SGDLS and CDR2 YYNGEE. Trimming removed 3 bases from V and 8 bases from J, with 17 bases in between. The CDR3 totals 14 residues. TCRdb keeps only in-frame clones here, not all; method: immunoSEQ multiplex PCR. The data contain 85,000 to 100,000 clones, about 90% of them singletons. The V call is TRBV9, the J call TRBJ1-1, with D perhaps matching TRBD1 (5 bases). Input material: T cells isolated from PBMCs. The TCR was taken from a human donor in good health. The CDR3 is CASSGDFPLDEAFF. CDR3 nucleotide sequence: TGTGCCAGCAGCGGGGACTTCCCCCTGGACGAAGCTTTCTTT.